The rows below give T cell receptor beta chains drawn from one sample of a study of blood T cell repertoires in COVID-19. The protocol was immunoSEQ multiplex PCR, while the TCRdb copy is restricted to in-frame clones and leaves out a portion. The data hold some 200,000 clones, with 82% observed a single time. Sequenced: PBMCs or T cells enriched from blood (not recorded which). The origin of the receptors is a man in his forties who had recovered from COVID-19. Each CDR3 is given without its conserved first and last residue. D genes are given only for firm matches.

j_call d_call v_call cdr3_aa
TRBJ1-5 - TRBV18 ASSPIHRELRSNQPQH
TRBJ1-1 - TRBV7-9 ASSRYKNTEAF
TRBJ1-1 - TRBV28 ASSGDTFTEAF
TRBJ1-1 - TRBV28 ASTMNTEAF
TRBJ1-1 - TRBV19 ASRVAPYDTEAF
TRBJ2-2 TRBD2 TRBV6-4 ASSDGTSGTGELF
TRBJ2-2 TRBD1 TRBV6-2/TRBV6-3 ASSPGQDPGELF
TRBJ1-5 - TRBV18 ASSLGVYQPQH
TRBJ2-5 TRBD1 TRBV9 ASSVGGTGGEETQY
TRBJ2-7 - TRBV7-2 ASSLALPGYEQY
TRBJ1-2 - TRBV24-1 ATSDPPGGYT
TRBJ2-2 TRBD2 TRBV5-1 ASSPGGMAGRNTGELF
TRBJ2-5 TRBD1 TRBV5-4 ASTYGTGVETQY
TRBJ2-5 TRBD1 TRBV5-4 ASSLGQGQETQY
TRBJ1-1 TRBD1 TRBV7-2 ASSLRTGVGTEAF
TRBJ1-1 - TRBV28 ASSPGAGGVTEAF
TRBJ2-7 TRBD1 TRBV13 ASSLGLGQSYEQY
TRBJ2-5 - TRBV28 ASRRNGETQY
TRBJ1-4 TRBD1 TRBV28 ASSSIQGALQEKLF
TRBJ1-1 - TRBV30 AWIPTGHLLTEAF
TRBJ2-1 TRBD2 TRBV28 ASSLADYNEQF
TRBJ1-5 TRBD1 TRBV19 ASSISGQGFNQPQH
TRBJ2-1 TRBD1 TRBV4-1 ASSQDADRGEQYNEQF
TRBJ2-1 TRBD2 TRBV2 ASKLAGGVTNEQF
TRBJ1-2 - TRBV7-2 ASSSRGSFGYT
TRBJ2-5 TRBD2 TRBV11-3 ASSLGASGSGETQY
TRBJ1-4 - TRBV4-3 ASSQFTGVGEKLF
TRBJ2-3 TRBD2 TRBV7-8 ASSLAAAGGPDTQY
TRBJ1-2 - TRBV7-9 ASSPLEVSYGYT
TRBJ1-1 TRBD1 TRBV5-4 ASSAGTGDTEAF
TRBJ2-1 - TRBV10-3 ASLGSGNEQF
TRBJ1-1 - TRBV25-1 ASRLLFEAF
TRBJ2-1 TRBD2 TRBV6-1 ASSEISTSGAYNEQF
TRBJ2-7 - TRBV27 ASSYQVPPAYEQY
TRBJ2-4 - TRBV5-6 ASSNSGSNIQY
TRBJ2-1 TRBD2 TRBV9 ASSVDGTSRYNEQF
TRBJ2-2 - TRBV10-3 AINPGSTTGELF
TRBJ2-2 - TRBV10-3 ASTARSGPTNTGELF
TRBJ2-2 - TRBV6-6 ASSYPATSPPGELF
TRBJ2-4 - TRBV6-5 ASSYSNGNIQY
TRBJ1-5 TRBD1 TRBV7-2 ASSVGTGGGQPQH
TRBJ1-1 - TRBV19 ASRGMDSLFLNTEAF
TRBJ2-7 TRBD2 TRBV24-1 ATSQSGRYYEQY
TRBJ2-7 TRBD1 TRBV7-7 ASSLGGAASYEQY
TRBJ2-5 TRBD1 TRBV7-2 ASRPGTGQETQY
TRBJ2-3 - TRBV3-1/TRBV3-2 ASSQPHGSGWVDTQY
TRBJ1-2 - TRBV11-1 ASSPTTDYGYT
TRBJ1-1 - TRBV25-1 ASWGGEAF
TRBJ2-3 TRBD1 TRBV10-3 AISGEGAITDTQY
TRBJ2-2 - TRBV5-5 ASSLSPDYLTSGELF